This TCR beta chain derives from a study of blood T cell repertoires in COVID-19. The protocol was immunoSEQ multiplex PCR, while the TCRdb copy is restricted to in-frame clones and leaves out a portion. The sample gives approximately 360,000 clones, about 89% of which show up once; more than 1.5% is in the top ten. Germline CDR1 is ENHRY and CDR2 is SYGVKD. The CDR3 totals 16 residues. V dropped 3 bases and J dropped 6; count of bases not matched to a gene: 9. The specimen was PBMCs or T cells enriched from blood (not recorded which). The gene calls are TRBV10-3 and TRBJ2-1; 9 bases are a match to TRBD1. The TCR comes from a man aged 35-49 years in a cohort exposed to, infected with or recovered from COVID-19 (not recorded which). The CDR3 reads CAISDTGGSMGNEQFF. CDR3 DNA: TGTGCCATCAGTGATACAGGGGGCTCGATGGGCAATGAGCAGTTCTTC.